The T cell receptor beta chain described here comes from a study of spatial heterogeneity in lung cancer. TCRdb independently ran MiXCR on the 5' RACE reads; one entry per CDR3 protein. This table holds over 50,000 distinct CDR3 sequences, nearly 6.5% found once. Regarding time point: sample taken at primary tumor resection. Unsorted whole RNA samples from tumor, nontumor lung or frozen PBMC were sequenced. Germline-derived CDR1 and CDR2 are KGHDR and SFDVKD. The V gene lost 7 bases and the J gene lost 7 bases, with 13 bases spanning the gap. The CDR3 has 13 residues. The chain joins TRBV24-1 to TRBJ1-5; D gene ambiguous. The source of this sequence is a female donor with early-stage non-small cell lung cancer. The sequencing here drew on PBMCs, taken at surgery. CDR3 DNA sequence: TGTGCCACCAGGGGCGGTGGAGGACAGCCCCAGCATTTT. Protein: CATRGGGGQPQHF.